The 3 T cell receptor beta chains below all came from one sample that was sequenced in a study of CD8 T cells in Susac syndrome. Random-hexamer reverse transcription was applied to about 0.5 to 1 ug RNA. TCRdb processed the immunoSEQ multiplex PCR reads anew with MiXCR; each CDR3 protein has one entry. The sample carries over 100,000 distinct CDR3 sequences, around 90% recorded once. Source material: CD4+ T cells from PBMCs. The receptors stem from a human donor in good health.

The rearrangement links TRBV7-3 to TRBJ2-3; D is uncertain. The ends were cut back, 2 bases at V and 0 bases at J, with 6 bases in the middle. CDR3 length: 14 residues. Per germline, CDR1 SGHTA and CDR2 FQGTGA. The chain's CDR3 is CASSLLTSTDTQYF. The CDR3 nucleotides are TGTGCCAGCAGCTTACTGACTAGCACAGATACGCAGTATTTT.

The J gene is TRBJ2-2, the V gene TRBV29-1; no clear D. From germline, CDR1 is SQVTM and CDR2 ANQGSEA. The CDR3 covers 11 residues. Trimming removed 7 bases from V and 6 bases from J, with 9 bases in between. CDR3 region: CSAGVAGELFF. DNA of the CDR3: TGCAGCGCCGGAGTAGCCGGGGAGCTGTTTTTT.

The genes are TRBV5-1 and TRBJ2-7, with TRBD1 as a possible D gene (6 bases). CDR3 length: 17 amino acids. Per germline, CDR1 SGHRS and CDR2 YFSETQ. Trimming shortened V by 1 base and J by 0 bases, and 17 bases separated the two germline ends. CDR3 DNA: TGCGCCAGCAGCTTGCGTGTATCGCCGGACAGCTCCTACGAGCAGTACTTC. This encodes CASSLRVSPDSSYEQYF.